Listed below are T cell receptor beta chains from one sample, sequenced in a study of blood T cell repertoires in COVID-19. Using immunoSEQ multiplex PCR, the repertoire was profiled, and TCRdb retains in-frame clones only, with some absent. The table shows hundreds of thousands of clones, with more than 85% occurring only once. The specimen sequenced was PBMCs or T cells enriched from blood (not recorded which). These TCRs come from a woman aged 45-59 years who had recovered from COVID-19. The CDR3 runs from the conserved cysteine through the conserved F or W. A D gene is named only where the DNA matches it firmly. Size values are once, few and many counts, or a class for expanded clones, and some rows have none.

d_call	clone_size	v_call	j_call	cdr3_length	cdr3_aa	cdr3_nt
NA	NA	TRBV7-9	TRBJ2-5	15	CASSFQRASRETQYF	TGTGCCAGCAGCTTTCAGAGGGCTTCGCGAGAGACCCAGTACTTC
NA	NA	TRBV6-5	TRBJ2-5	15	CASRTGLDHRETQYF	TGTGCCAGCAGGACAGGACTAGATCATCGAGAGACCCAGTACTTC
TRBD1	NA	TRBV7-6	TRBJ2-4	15	CASSLTGTVGNIQYF	TGTGCCAGCAGCTTAACCGGGACAGTTGGAAACATTCAGTACTTC
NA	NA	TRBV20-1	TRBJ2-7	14	CSAIDRQLTYEQYF	TGCAGTGCTATTGATCGACAGCTAACCTACGAGCAGTACTTC
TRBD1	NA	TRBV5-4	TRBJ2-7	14	CASSRDRGTSEQYF	TGTGCCAGCAGCCGAGACAGGGGAACAAGCGAGCAGTACTTC
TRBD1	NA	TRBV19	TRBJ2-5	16	CASSTRDRGLWETQYF	TGTGCCAGTAGTACGAGGGACAGGGGGCTTTGGGAGACCCAGTACTTC
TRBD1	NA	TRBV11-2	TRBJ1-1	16	CASSLEGQGGNTEAFF	TGTGCCAGCAGCCTAGAAGGACAGGGAGGGAACACTGAAGCTTTCTTT
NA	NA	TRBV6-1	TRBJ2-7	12	CASRGYRDEQYF	TGTGCCAGCAGGGGCTACAGGGACGAGCAGTACTTC
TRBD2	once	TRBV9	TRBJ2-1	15	CASSRTSGRVNEQFF	TGTGCCAGCAGCCGAACTAGCGGGAGAGTGAATGAGCAGTTCTTC
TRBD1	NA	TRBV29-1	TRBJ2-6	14	CSAGTGHGANVLTF	TGCAGCGCAGGGACAGGGCATGGGGCCAACGTCCTGACTTTC
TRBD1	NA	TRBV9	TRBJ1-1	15	CASVTGTGGRTEAFF	TGTGCCAGCGTTACCGGGACAGGGGGCAGAACTGAAGCTTTCTTT
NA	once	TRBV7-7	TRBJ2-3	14	CASSTGLRADTQYF	TGTGCTAGCAGCACGGGACTGCGAGCGGATACGCAGTATTTT